This T cell receptor (beta chain) stems from a study of shared clonotypes between healthy human individuals (dated by TCRdb to the early 2020s). The study in broad terms: Three men and two women, aged 18 to 49 years, made up the cohort. Per donor, leukapheresis produced somewhere between about 0.85 and 10 billion PBMCs. To increase sequencing depth and limit assay-specific biases, TCR repertoire library preparation and sequencing were carried out by different laboratories using diverse techniques. To estimate repertoire size and how much clonotype sharing occurs between individuals, the study deeply sequenced the blood TCR repertoires of five healthy adults. For each donor, three plates each were used for CD4 naive and CD4 memory, two plates were used for CD8 naive, and one plate was used for CD8 memory. Study-wide conclusions, independent of this receptor: Clonotypes shared by all four sorted-subset donors showed higher generation probabilities than non-shared clonotypes. Sampling was restricted to blood, and TCR repertoires in tissues likely differ from the TCR repertoires found in blood. Larger estimated clonotype richness was generally found for naive subsets than for memory subsets. Because the study included only a small number of donors, the genetic and exposure-history diversity represented was limited. Rarefaction of sorted-subset datasets indicated incomplete sequencing despite the large sequencing depth. Pairwise subsampling led to the expectation that sequencing depth would affect the degree of clonotype sharing among donors. Sharing across a few donors was observed for about 5% of naive CD4, 3% to 4% of naive CD8, about 2.5% of memory CD4, and roughly 0.4% of memory CD8 clonotypes.

For the CD8 naive samples, CD45RO-negative cells were positively selected for CCR7, yielding a CD45RA+CCR7+ population from which TemRA cells were excluded. Donors were healthy HIV-negative adults with no recently reported acute infections or vaccinations. Only Caucasian adults living in Nashville, Tennessee, USA were represented among the donors. Blood was collected by leukapheresis, and PBMCs were isolated by Ficoll-Histopaque density gradient centrifugation and then cryopreserved in liquid nitrogen vapor phase. Analytical flow cytometry was used to check the purity and quantity of each magnetically sorted T cell population. From each sorted fraction, genomic DNA was isolated and quantified by UV absorbance on a Nanodrop 2000c. Using the deep immunoSEQ assay, multiplex PCR amplified TCR CDR3 regions from genomic DNA. For each cell subset, the extracted genomic DNA was distributed evenly across all wells of several immunoSEQ 96-well plates, and each plate served as one replicate. Each replicate PCR for sorted subsets received approximately 200 ng genomic DNA, equal to about 30,000 T cell genomes. Purified libraries were quantified with a Qubit 3.0 fluorometer, sized on a Bioanalyzer 2100, and re-quantified with the KAPA Library Quantification kit. Every immunoSEQ 96-well plate was sequenced on a dedicated single-read 150-cycle Illumina NextSeq 550 flow cell. The original pipeline was this. The immunoSEQ output contained only junctional sequences without quality scores, so filtering could not match that applied to full-length reads. Sequences were annotated with PyIR, a Python wrapper for IgBLAST v1.9, and V/J genes and CDR3 were assigned using IMGT germline references. Reads with weak V/J assignments (E-value above 1e-6), missing CDR3, stop codons, out-of-frame junctions, or ambiguous translated residues were removed. V3J clonotypes were defined as sequences sharing the same inferred V gene, J gene, and CDR3 amino acid sequence. Percentage overlap between repertoires was computed as shared unique clonotypes divided by the size of the smaller repertoire. Richness of each repertoire was evaluated using RTK rarefaction, the Chao1 estimator, and Recon v2.1 estimates of unobserved clonotypes. Generation probabilities were computed with OLGA for all TCRbeta clonotypes obtained by the gDNA method from several donors. TCRdb took over this immuneACCESS table, retaining in-frame rearrangements with V and J assigned. Such tables are incomplete; in checked studies, under half of the missing clones stem from an unresolved V gene, and the remainder is unexplained. D and trimming come from the DNA, and the V and J calls and clone size come from that table. The sample has 750,000 to 1,000,000 clones on record, 80% to 95% of them singletons. The ten largest clones take up less than 25% of the sample.

Here V drops 8 bases and J drops 0 bases, and the junction holds 12 bases not matched to any gene. Per the germline V gene, SQVTM is the CDR1 and ANQGSEA is the CDR2. Including cysteine and phenylalanine, the CDR3 has 17 amino acids. CDR3 DNA only is kept here, 51 bases in frame from base 1. On this clone: Its specific antigen is unknown. Nothing much larger sits one base from this clone, and base qualities are not available.

The V gene is TRBV29-1 and the J gene is TRBJ2-3; 12 central nucleotides agree with TRBD2. Source material: naive CD8+ T cells sorted from blood. Taken with the paper, the label for cell subset or site translates to: CD45RA+CCR7+. This sequence was found in a man aged 30-40 years in good health. The encoded CDR3 is CSYHGLAGGPSTDTQYF. The sequenced DNA is TGCAGCTACCATGGGCTAGCGGGAGGGCCTAGCACAGATACGCAGTATTTT.